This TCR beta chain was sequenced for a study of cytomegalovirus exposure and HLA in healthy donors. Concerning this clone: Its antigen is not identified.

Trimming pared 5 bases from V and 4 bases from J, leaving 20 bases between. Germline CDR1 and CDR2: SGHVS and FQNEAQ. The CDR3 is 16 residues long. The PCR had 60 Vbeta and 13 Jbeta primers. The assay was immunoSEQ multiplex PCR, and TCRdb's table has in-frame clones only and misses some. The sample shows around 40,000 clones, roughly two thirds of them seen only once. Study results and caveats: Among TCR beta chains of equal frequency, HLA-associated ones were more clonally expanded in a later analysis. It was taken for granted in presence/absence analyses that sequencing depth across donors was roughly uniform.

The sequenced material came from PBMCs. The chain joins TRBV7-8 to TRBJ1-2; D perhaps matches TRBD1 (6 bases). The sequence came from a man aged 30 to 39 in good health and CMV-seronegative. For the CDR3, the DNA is TGTGCCAGCAGCGCCACGACAGGCTCCGGCGGCTATGGCTACACCTTC. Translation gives CASSATTGSGGYGYTF.